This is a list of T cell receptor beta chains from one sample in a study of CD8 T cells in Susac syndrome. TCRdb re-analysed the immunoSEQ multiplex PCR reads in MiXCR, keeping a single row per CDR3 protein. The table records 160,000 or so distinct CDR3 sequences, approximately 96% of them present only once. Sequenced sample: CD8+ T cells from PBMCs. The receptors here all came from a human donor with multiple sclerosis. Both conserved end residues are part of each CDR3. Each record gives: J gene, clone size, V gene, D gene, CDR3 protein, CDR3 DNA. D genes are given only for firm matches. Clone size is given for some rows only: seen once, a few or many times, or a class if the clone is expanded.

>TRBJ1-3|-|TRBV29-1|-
CSASTGLSGNTIYF
TGCAGCGCTTCGACAGGCCTATCTGGAAACACCATATATTTT
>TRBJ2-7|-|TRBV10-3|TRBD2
CAISPGTSGDYEQYF
TGTGCCATCAGCCCCGGGACTAGCGGAGACTACGAGCAGTACTTC
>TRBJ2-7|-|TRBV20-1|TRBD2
CSAPAGLAGGPGYEQYF
TGCAGTGCCCCGGCAGGACTAGCGGGAGGGCCCGGATACGAGCAGTACTTC
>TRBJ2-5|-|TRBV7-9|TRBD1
CASSFDRAEETQYF
TGTGCCAGCAGCTTTGACAGGGCCGAAGAGACCCAGTACTTC
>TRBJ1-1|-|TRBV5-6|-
CASSLKYRKNTEAFF
TGTGCCAGCAGCTTGAAGTATCGAAAGAACACTGAAGCTTTCTTT
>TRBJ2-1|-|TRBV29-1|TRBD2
CSASGLAGIYNEQFF
TGCAGCGCATCGGGACTAGCGGGGATATACAATGAGCAGTTCTTC
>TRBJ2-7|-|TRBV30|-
CAWMKEAYEQYF
TGTGCCTGGATGAAGGAGGCCTACGAGCAGTACTTC
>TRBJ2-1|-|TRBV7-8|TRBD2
CASSKGRREWSYNEQFF
TGTGCCAGCAGCAAAGGCAGGCGGGAGTGGTCCTACAATGAGCAGTTCTTC
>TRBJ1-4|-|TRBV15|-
CATSRDGTTNGEKLFF
TGTGCCACCAGCAGAGACGGAACCACGAACGGTGAAAAACTGTTTTTT
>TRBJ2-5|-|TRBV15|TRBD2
CATSRGGEGETQYF
TGTGCCACCAGCCGGGGGGGAGAAGGGGAGACCCAGTACTTC
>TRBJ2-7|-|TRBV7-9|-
CASSLTTLEQYF
TGTGCCAGCAGCCTCACGACCTTGGAGCAGTACTTC
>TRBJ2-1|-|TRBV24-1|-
CATSGDLGDEQFF
TGTGCCACCAGTGGGGACTTGGGGGATGAGCAGTTCTTC
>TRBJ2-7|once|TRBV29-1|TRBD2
CSGLAAGEQYF
TGCAGCGGACTAGCGGCGGGGGAGCAGTACTTC
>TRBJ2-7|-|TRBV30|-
CAWSWWNEQYF
TGTGCCTGGAGTTGGTGGAACGAGCAGTACTTC
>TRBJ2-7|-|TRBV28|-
CASSSNWQYF
TGTGCCAGCAGTTCGAACTGGCAGTACTTC
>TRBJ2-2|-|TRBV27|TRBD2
CASSLPPGRAGELFF
TGTGCCAGCAGCCTTCCACCAGGGAGGGCCGGGGAGCTGTTTTTT
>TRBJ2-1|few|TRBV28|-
CASSLVQGTYNEQFF
TGTGCCAGCAGTTTAGTCCAGGGAACCTACAATGAGCAGTTCTTC
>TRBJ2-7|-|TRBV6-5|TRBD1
CASSYSNRRQGRSSYEQYF
TGTGCCAGCAGTTACTCAAACCGTCGACAGGGAAGGAGCTCCTACGAGCAGTACTTC
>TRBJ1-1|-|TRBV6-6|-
CASSLFLAVNTEAFF
TGTGCCAGCAGTCTCTTTTTGGCGGTGAACACTGAAGCTTTCTTT
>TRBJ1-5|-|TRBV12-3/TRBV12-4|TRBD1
CASSDRADSNQPQHF
TGTGCCAGCAGTGACAGGGCCGATAGCAATCAGCCCCAGCATTTT
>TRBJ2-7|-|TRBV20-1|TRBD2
CSAREVAGVYEQYF
TGCAGTGCTAGAGAGGTAGCGGGAGTGTATGAGCAGTACTTC
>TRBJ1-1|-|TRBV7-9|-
CASTPRARAEAFF
TGTGCCAGCACCCCCCGGGCCCGCGCTGAAGCTTTCTTT
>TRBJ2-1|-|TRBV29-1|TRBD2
CSVEGGSGRLEQFF
TGCAGCGTTGAAGGGGGTAGCGGGAGGCTTGAGCAGTTCTTC
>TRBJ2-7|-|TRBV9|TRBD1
CASSDPGTGALEQYF
TGTGCCAGCAGCGATCCCGGGACAGGGGCCCTCGAGCAGTACTTC
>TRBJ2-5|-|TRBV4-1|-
CASSQFGAGETQYF
TGCGCCAGCAGCCAATTTGGGGCCGGGGAGACCCAGTACTTC
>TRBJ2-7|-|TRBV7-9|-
CASSPEQGRDLYEQYF
TGTGCCAGCAGCCCCGAACAGGGGAGGGATCTCTACGAGCAGTACTTC
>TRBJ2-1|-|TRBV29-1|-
CSVEPRGYNEQFF
TGCAGCGTCGAGCCACGCGGCTACAATGAGCAGTTCTTC
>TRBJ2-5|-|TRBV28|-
CASIEDHAAPKETQYF
TGTGCCAGCATCGAGGACCATGCGGCCCCCAAAGAGACCCAGTACTTC
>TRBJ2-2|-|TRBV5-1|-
CASSLVAASGELFF
TGCGCCAGCAGCTTGGTGGCTGCCAGCGGGGAGCTGTTTTTT
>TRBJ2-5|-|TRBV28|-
CASSLDGNQETQYF
TGTGCCAGCAGTTTGGACGGAAACCAAGAGACCCAGTACTTC
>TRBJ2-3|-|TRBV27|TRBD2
CASSGLAGTTDTQYF
TGTGCCAGCAGCGGACTAGCGGGGACTACAGATACGCAGTATTTT
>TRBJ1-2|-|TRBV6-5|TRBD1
CASTTGQGYRYGYTF
TGTGCCAGCACAACGGGACAGGGTTATCGCTATGGCTACACCTTC
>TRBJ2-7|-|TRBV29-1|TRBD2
CSARWGGYEQYF
TGCAGCGCCCGGTGGGGGGGCTACGAGCAGTACTTC